These T cell receptor beta chains were read from a single sample in a study of blood T cell repertoires in COVID-19. Generated by immunoSEQ multiplex PCR, the TCRdb table keeps only in-frame clones and is missing some. Among tens of thousands of clones listed, 80% to 90% were seen once. The sequenced sample was peripheral blood. These receptors were taken from a man in his forties or fifties with active COVID-19. Both conserved end residues are part of each CDR3. Fields, in order: J gene, D gene, clone size, V gene, CDR3 protein, CDR3 DNA. A D gene is named only where the DNA matches it firmly. Clone size appears in some rows only: once, few, many, or a class for an expanded clone.

>TRBJ1-6|-|-|TRBV18
CASSPETGSPLHF
TGTGCCAGCTCACCAGAGACGGGATCACCCCTCCACTTT
>TRBJ1-1|TRBD1|-|TRBV7-2
CASRTPGQGGTEAFF
TGTGCCAGCAGGACGCCGGGACAGGGGGGGACTGAAGCTTTCTTT
>TRBJ1-2|TRBD1|-|TRBV28
CASSHRDRAIGGYTF
TGTGCCAGCAGCCATCGGGACAGGGCCATCGGTGGCTACACCTTC
>TRBJ2-2|TRBD2|-|TRBV6-4
CASSELAGGYNTGELFF
TGTGCCAGCAGTGAACTAGCGGGAGGTTATAACACCGGGGAGCTGTTTTTT
>TRBJ2-1|-|-|TRBV28
CASSSFRERNEQFF
TGTGCCAGCAGTTCATTCCGAGAACGCAATGAGCAGTTCTTC
>TRBJ1-6|-|-|TRBV5-4
CASTTAKGGGSYNSPLHF
TGTGCCAGCACTACTGCGAAGGGAGGTGGCTCCTATAATTCACCCCTCCACTTT
>TRBJ1-1|-|-|TRBV5-1
CASSLQTGGTEAFF
TGCGCCAGCAGCTTGCAAACCGGAGGTACTGAAGCTTTCTTT
>TRBJ1-2|TRBD1|-|TRBV25-1
CASSEWQGVGGYTF
TGTGCCAGCAGTGAATGGCAGGGGGTGGGCGGCTACACCTTC
>TRBJ2-7|TRBD2|-|TRBV7-3
CASSLNPVGLAGGPYEQYF
TGTGCCAGCAGCTTAAATCCAGTAGGACTAGCGGGGGGGCCCTACGAGCAGTACTTC
>TRBJ2-4|TRBD2|-|TRBV4-1
CASSQLPGLDIQYF
TGCGCCAGCAGCCAGCTACCGGGACTAGATATTCAGTACTTC
>TRBJ2-3|TRBD2|-|TRBV7-2
CASSGGTRGSTDTQYF
TGTGCCAGCAGCGGAGGGACTAGGGGGAGCACAGATACGCAGTATTTT
>TRBJ1-4|-|-|TRBV5-1
CASSLDSANEKLFF
TGCGCCAGCAGCCTAGACTCAGCTAATGAAAAACTGTTTTTT
>TRBJ2-7|TRBD1|few|TRBV5-1
CASSRTGTGSHEQYF
TGCGCCAGCAGCAGGACTGGGACAGGGTCTCACGAGCAGTACTTC
>TRBJ1-1|TRBD1|-|TRBV7-2
CASSYRQGTNTEAFF
TGTGCCAGCAGCTACCGACAGGGGACAAACACTGAAGCTTTCTTT
>TRBJ2-7|-|once|TRBV7-2
CASRDYSGLKGEQYF
TGTGCCAGCAGGGACTATAGCGGTCTCAAGGGCGAGCAGTACTTC
>TRBJ2-7|TRBD1|-|TRBV11-2
CASSTTITGTGFNEQYF
TGTGCCAGCAGCACGACGATTACCGGGACAGGGTTCAACGAGCAGTACTTC
>TRBJ1-1|-|-|TRBV11-1
CASSLGLAGDTEAFF
TGTGCCAGCAGCTTAGGTTTGGCAGGGGACACTGAAGCTTTCTTT
>TRBJ2-1|-|-|TRBV19
CASREGARGYNEQFF
TGTGCCAGTAGGGAGGGGGCGAGGGGGTACAATGAGCAGTTCTTC
>TRBJ2-2|-|-|TRBV9
CASSGHDLRFRGTNTGELFF
TGTGCCAGCAGCGGCCACGACCTCCGCTTCCGGGGGACTAACACCGGGGAGCTGTTTTTT
>TRBJ1-1|-|-|TRBV10-3
CAISTTEMNTEAFF
TGTGCCATCAGTACAACAGAAATGAACACTGAAGCTTTCTTT
>TRBJ1-6|TRBD1|few|TRBV5-4
CASSLAGTDTPLHF
TGTGCCAGCAGCTTGGCCGGGACAGATACACCCCTCCACTTT
>TRBJ2-3|-|-|TRBV9
CASSVGGSSADTQYF
TGTGCCAGCAGCGTAGGAGGGTCCTCCGCAGATACGCAGTATTTT
>TRBJ2-5|-|-|TRBV19
CASSRQGGQETQYF
TGTGCCAGTAGTCGGCAGGGGGGCCAAGAGACCCAGTACTTC
>TRBJ1-6|-|-|TRBV2
CASSESRVNSPLHF
TGTGCCAGCAGTGAAAGCAGGGTTAATTCACCCCTCCACTTT
>TRBJ2-7|TRBD2|-|TRBV3-1/TRBV3-2
CASSLLSGPTYEQYF
TGTGCCAGCTCTCTCCTTAGCGGGCCTACCTACGAGCAGTACTTC
>TRBJ1-4|TRBD1|-|TRBV12-3/TRBV12-4
CASRYTGVEKLFF
TGTGCCAGCAGATACACAGGGGTTGAAAAACTGTTTTTT
>TRBJ2-3|-|once|TRBV12-3/TRBV12-4
CASSSSTDTQYF
TGTGCCAGCAGTTCGAGCACAGATACGCAGTATTTT
>TRBJ2-6|-|-|TRBV15
CATSRENIGRISSGANVLTF
TGTGCCACCAGCAGAGAGAACATTGGCAGAATAAGCTCTGGGGCCAACGTCCTGACTTTC
>TRBJ1-6|TRBD1|-|TRBV27
CASTAAGDRGNSPLHF
TGTGCCAGCACTGCCGCCGGGGACAGGGGAAATTCACCCCTCCACTTT
>TRBJ2-5|-|-|TRBV6-1
CASSEIRGRETQYF
TGTGCCAGCAGTGAAATTCGGGGGAGGGAGACCCAGTACTTC
>TRBJ1-5|-|-|TRBV28
CASSSPAASNQPQHF
TGTGCCAGCAGTTCTCCGGCGGCCAGCAATCAGCCCCAGCATTTT
>TRBJ2-1|-|-|TRBV7-8
CASSRDRFLSEQFF
TGTGCCAGCAGCCGAGACCGCTTTCTGAGTGAGCAGTTCTTC
>TRBJ2-3|TRBD2|-|TRBV30
CAWSRLAGGRINTQYF
TGTGCCTGGAGTCGACTAGCGGGGGGGCGGATAAATACGCAGTATTTT
>TRBJ2-1|TRBD2|-|TRBV5-4
CASSFPGSGGVNEQFF
TGTGCCAGCAGCTTCCCGGGCAGCGGGGGGGTGAATGAGCAGTTCTTC